The text below deals with one TCR beta chain. The germline V gene encodes CDR1 LGHDT and CDR2 YNNKEL (reference sequence). Germline trimming cut 5 bases from V and 4 bases from J; bases unmatched to any gene: 5. CDR3 length: 13 amino acids. The sample comes from a study of blood T cell repertoires in COVID-19. Assay: immunoSEQ multiplex PCR; the TCRdb copy retains only in-frame clones and omits some. The data show roughly 50,000 clones, with about 90% seen just once and roughly 20% held by the top ten. Source material: peripheral blood. The chain has TRBV3-1 (or the pseudogene TRBV3-2) and TRBJ2-7, with TRBD1 matching over 7 bases. This sequence originates from a human donor in a cohort sampled during active COVID-19. The CDR3 loop reads CASSTQTGYEQYF. The DNA for the CDR3 is TGTGCCAGCAGCACACAGACAGGGTACGAGCAGTACTTC.